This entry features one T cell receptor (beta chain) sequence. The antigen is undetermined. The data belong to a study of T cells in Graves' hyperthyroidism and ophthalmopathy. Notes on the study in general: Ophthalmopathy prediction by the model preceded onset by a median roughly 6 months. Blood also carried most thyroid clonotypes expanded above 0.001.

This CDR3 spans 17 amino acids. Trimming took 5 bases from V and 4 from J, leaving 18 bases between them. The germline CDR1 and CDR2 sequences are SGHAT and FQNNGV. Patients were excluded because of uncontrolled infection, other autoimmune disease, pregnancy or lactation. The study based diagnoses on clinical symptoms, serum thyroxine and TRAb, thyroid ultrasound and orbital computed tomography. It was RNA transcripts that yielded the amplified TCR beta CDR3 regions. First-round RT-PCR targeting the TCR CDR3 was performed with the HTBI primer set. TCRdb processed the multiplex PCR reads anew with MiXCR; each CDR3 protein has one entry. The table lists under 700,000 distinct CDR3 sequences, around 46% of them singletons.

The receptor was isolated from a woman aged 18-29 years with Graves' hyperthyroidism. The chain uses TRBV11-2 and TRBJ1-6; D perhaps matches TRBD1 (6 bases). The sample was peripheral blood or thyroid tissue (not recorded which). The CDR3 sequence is CASSARQAYGYNSPLHF. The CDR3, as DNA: TGTGCCAGCAGCGCTCGACAGGCTTATGGGTATAATTCACCCCTCCACTTT. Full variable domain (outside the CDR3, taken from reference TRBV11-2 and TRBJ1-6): EAGVAQSPRYKIIEKRQSVAFWCNPISGHATLYWYQQILGQGPKLLIQFQNNGVVDDSQLPKDRFSAERLKGVDSTLKIQPAKLEDSAVYLCASSARQAYGYNSPLHFGNGTRLTVT.